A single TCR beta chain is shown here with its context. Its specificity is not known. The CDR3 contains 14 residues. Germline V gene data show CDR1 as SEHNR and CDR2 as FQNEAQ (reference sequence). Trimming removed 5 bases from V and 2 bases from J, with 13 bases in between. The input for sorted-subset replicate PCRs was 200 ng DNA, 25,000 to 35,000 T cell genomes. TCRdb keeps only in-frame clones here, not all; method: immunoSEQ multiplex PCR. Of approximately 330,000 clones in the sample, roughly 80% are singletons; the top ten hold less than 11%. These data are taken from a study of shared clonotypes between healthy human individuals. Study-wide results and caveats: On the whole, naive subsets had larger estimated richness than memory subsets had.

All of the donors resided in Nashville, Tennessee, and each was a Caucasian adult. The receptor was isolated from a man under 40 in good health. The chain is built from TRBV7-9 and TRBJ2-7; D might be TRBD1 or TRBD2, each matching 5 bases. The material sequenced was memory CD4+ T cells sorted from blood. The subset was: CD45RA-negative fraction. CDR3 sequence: CASSIGTPPYEQYF. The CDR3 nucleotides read TGTGCCAGCAGCATAGGGACGCCCCCCTACGAGCAGTACTTC.